This T cell receptor beta chain came from a study of response to subunit inactivated influenza vaccine. Germline values: CDR1 SGHTA, CDR2 FQGNSA. This CDR3 region has 16 residues. V lost 2 bases and J lost 3; bases outside the gene matches: 6. A word on this clonotype: Its antigen is as yet unknown.

TCRdb re-called the RT-PCR reads through MiXCR, storing one row per CDR3 protein. The sample has roughly 700,000 distinct CDR3 sequences, approximately 15% seen once. Study-level findings and limits: Seasonal influenza vaccination, on each occasion, was suggested by the authors to recruit few new T cells.

This TCR came from a man between 45 and 60 years old who received an inactivated influenza vaccine. The V call is TRBV7-2, the J call TRBJ2-5; 10 bases agree with TRBD2. The sample consisted of PBMCs from blood, taken 14 days before vaccination. CDR3 DNA sequence: TGTGCCAGCAGCTTATGGCCTAGCGGGGGAAAAGAGACCCAGTACTTC. It yields the protein CASSLWPSGGKETQYF. The full variable domain, its missing parts supplied by reference TRBV7-2 and TRBJ2-5, is GAGVSQSPSNKVTEKGKDVELRCDPISGHTALYWYRQSLGQGLEFLIYFQGNSAPDKSGLPSDRFSAERTGGSVSTLTIQRTQQEDSAVYLCASSLWPSGGKETQYFGPGTRLLVL.